This T cell receptor (beta chain) was captured by sequencing in a study of T cells in localized non-small cell lung cancer. Sequencing was performed with immunoSEQ multiplex PCR; in TCRdb, only in-frame clones are kept and a portion is missing. The data show over 3,000 clones, with around 22% seen just once and roughly a fifth held by the top ten. Concerning this clone itself: The antigen is unknown.

Whole-study results and caveats: Uninvolved nearby lung showed the greatest T cell clonality, exceeding that found in tumor.

Sequenced material: lung tumor tissue, taken before any cancer treatment. This TCR was sampled from a man between 35 and 75 years old with stage II squamous cell lung carcinoma.

CDR3 DNA: TGTGCCAGCAGTTTACAGGGTACAGGGACAACAACTAATGAAAAACTGTTTTTT. It specifies CASSLQGTGTTTNEKLFF. The rearrangement links TRBV28 to TRBJ1-4, with D perhaps matching TRBD1 (6 bases). Trimming took 2 bases from V and 0 from J, leaving 16 bases between them. This CDR3 comprises 18 residues. CDR1 MDHEN and CDR2 SYDVKM come from the germline V gene.